This T cell receptor (beta chain) was documented in a study of blood T cell repertoires in COVID-19. Clones were read by immunoSEQ multiplex PCR, and TCRdb kept only the in-frame ones, dropping some. The data show tens of thousands of clones, around 74% seen once. In this sample, this clone turned up a few times. The V end was cut by 3 bases, the J end by 1 base, with 8 bases between. Germline-derived CDR1 and CDR2 are MNHNS and SASEGT. There are 14 residues in the CDR3. This TCR derives from an elderly woman with acute or convalescent COVID-19. V is TRBV6-1 and J is TRBJ2-3; D perhaps matches TRBD1 (7 bases). The source material was peripheral blood. CDR3 protein: CASSDRGGTDTQYF. CDR3 nucleotide sequence: TGTGCCAGCAGTGACAGGGGGGGCACAGATACGCAGTATTTT.